A selection of T cell receptor beta chains follows, all from one sample in a study of T cell repertoires in aging, cancer and after chemotherapy. A single record per CDR3 protein comes from TCRdb applying MiXCR to the multiplex PCR reads. Of around 7,000 distinct CDR3 sequences in the sample, 40% were seen once. Sequences were obtained from blood. The receptors were gathered from a human donor in good health. CDR3s include the opening cysteine and the closing phenylalanine or tryptophan. Fields, in order: J gene, CDR3 length, V gene, CDR3 protein.

>TRBJ1-2|13|TRBV20-1
CSARPTGEDGYTF
>TRBJ2-7|15|TRBV5-6
CASSLAAAHSYEQYF
>TRBJ1-5|13|TRBV30
CAWSVGSNQPQHF
>TRBJ1-3|15|TRBV30
CAWSHWEGSGNTIYF
>TRBJ1-2|13|TRBV19
CASSIRQGYGYTF
>TRBJ2-3|15|TRBV10-3
CAISESERGTDTQYF
>TRBJ1-1|15|TRBV12-3/TRBV12-4
CASGSFDTINAEAFF
>TRBJ1-6|13|TRBV11-1
CASSSYRRSPLHF
>TRBJ1-2|14|TRBV4-1
CASSKQQVDYGYTF
>TRBJ1-2|14|TRBV18
CASSPAGTIYGYTF
>TRBJ2-3|16|TRBV6-4
CASSDSTSGGADTQYF
>TRBJ1-2|14|TRBV28
CASSWGGGDGGYTF
>NA|15|TRBV5-4
CASSLGSQISYEQYF
>TRBJ2-5|13|TRBV6-2/TRBV6-3
CASSYLGGETQYF
>TRBJ2-1|17|TRBV4-2
CASSQDRGGSGYNEQFF
>TRBJ1-2|15|TRBV7-9
CASSLADRVGNGYTF
>TRBJ2-7|14|TRBV24-1
CATSDEKAPYEQYF
>TRBJ2-6|18|TRBV7-9
CASSLLTGGTGGANVLTF
>TRBJ2-1|12|TRBV29-1
CSVVPGLGEQFF
>TRBJ1-6|13|TRBV12-3/TRBV12-4
CASSPREGSPLHF
>TRBJ1-6|14|TRBV6-1
CASRNRAGVSPLHF
>TRBJ1-6|12|TRBV20-1
CSARDRGIPLHF
>TRBJ2-7|13|TRBV7-6
CASTTGSPYEQYF
>TRBJ1-2|16|TRBV7-6
CASSLEWEPTNYGYTF
>TRBJ2-1|16|TRBV25-1
CASRGEGGSSYNEQFF
>TRBJ2-5|16|TRBV24-1
CATSATGEGQGETQYF
>TRBJ2-7|15|TRBV4-3
CASSQLAGGTYEQYF
>TRBJ1-2|14|TRBV20-1
CSASFGQLSYGYTF
>TRBJ2-3|15|TRBV4-2
CASSHWDRATDTQYF
>TRBJ1-5|15|TRBV20-1
CSANDRTRGYQPQHF
>TRBJ2-3|13|TRBV29-1
CSASRESTDTQYF
>TRBJ1-6|19|TRBV10-1
CAILNRSGFRAFYNSPLHF
>TRBJ2-1|13|TRBV7-9
CASSLARGQGELF
>TRBJ2-3|16|TRBV4-3
CASSQVRSGGTDTQYF
>TRBJ1-5|15|TRBV20-1
CSALDPQGRGQPQHF
>TRBJ2-7|13|TRBV20-1
CSARGDRDYEQYF
>TRBJ2-2|15|TRBV4-2
CASSQDAGGTGELFF
>TRBJ2-7|15|TRBV19
CASSISGTLPYEQYF
>TRBJ1-1|15|TRBV27
CASSLSDPSNTEAFF
>TRBJ1-5|15|TRBV6-6
CASSERVGGKQPQHF
>TRBJ2-2|14|TRBV24-1
CATSEGSHTGEMFF
>TRBJ2-1|14|TRBV29-1
CSVRPSGGANEQFF
>TRBJ2-5|12|TRBV4-1
CASSHLQETQYF
>TRBJ1-2|12|TRBV7-2
CASSSRTAGYTF
>TRBJ2-3|16|TRBV7-7
CASSRGGDTLTDTQYF
>TRBJ2-1|14|TRBV5-1
CASSLVPGSDEQFF
>TRBJ2-3|13|TRBV30
CAWSVLSGGAQYF
>TRBJ2-1|15|TRBV7-2
CASSLGTALDNEQFF
>TRBJ2-5|14|TRBV11-2
CASSVRDGQETQYF
>TRBJ1-2|13|TRBV20-1
CSARATLGSGYTF